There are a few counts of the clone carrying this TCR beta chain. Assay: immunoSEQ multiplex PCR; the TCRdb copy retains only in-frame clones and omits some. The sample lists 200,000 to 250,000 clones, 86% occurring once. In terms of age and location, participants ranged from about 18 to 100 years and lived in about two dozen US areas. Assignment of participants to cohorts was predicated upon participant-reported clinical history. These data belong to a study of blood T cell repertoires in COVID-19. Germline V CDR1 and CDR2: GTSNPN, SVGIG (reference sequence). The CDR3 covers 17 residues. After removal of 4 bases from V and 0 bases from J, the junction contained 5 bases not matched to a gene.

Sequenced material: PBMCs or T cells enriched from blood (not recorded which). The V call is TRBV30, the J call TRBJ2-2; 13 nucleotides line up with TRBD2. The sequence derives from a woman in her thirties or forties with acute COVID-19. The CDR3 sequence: CAWTLGLAGANTGELFF. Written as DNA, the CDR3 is TGTGCCTGGACCCTCGGACTAGCGGGGGCGAACACCGGGGAGCTGTTTTTT. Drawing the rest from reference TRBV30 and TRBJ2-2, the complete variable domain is SQTIHQWPATLVQPVGSPLSLECTVEGTSNPNLYWYRQAAGRGLQLLFYSVGIGQISSEVPQNLSASRPQDRQFILSSKKLLLSDSGFYLCAWTLGLAGANTGELFFGEGSRLTVL.